Sequencing of this T cell receptor beta chain was carried out in a study of T cell responses to AZD1222 COVID-19 vaccine (dated by TCRdb to the early 2020s). Some background on the complete study: A total of around 240 trial participants underwent TCR sequencing, of whom 207 had received two doses of AZD1222 and roughly 26 had received two doses of the MenACWY control vaccine. Trial participants were enrolled into age subgroups of 18-55, 56-69 and 70-plus years, which contained around 150, 28 and 57 TCR-sequenced participants, respectively. What the research found in general, with its limitations: Nearly half of unique spike-specific TCRs reportedly recognized epitopes outside regions mutated in the B.1.351 and B.1.1.7 variants. Participants were mostly white British, with more females than males. The authors suggested clonal diversity may have been underestimated. After two AZD1222 doses, both the breadth and the depth of spike-specific TCRs were significantly higher than at day 0 and than in MenACWY recipients. The 56-69-year group was small, and its depth increase did not reach significance, likely because of low power. Only five or six AZD1222 recipients were SARS-CoV-2 seropositive at baseline, limiting conclusions about previously exposed vaccinees. Because no samples from the day 14 peak response were available, repertoires could be characterized only after the peak T cell response. CD4 TCRs associated with the vaccine covered the entire spike protein, and the dominant responses were in regions 160-218 and 743-854.

The CDR3 regions of human TCRbeta chains were analyzed by immunosequencing. As for how the authors treated the data: TCRs in the repertoires were matched against a reference library of SARS-CoV-2-specific TCRs that had been generated with the MIRA antigen-specificity platform. Breadth was defined as the fraction of unique TCRs that were SARS-CoV-2-associated. Depth was defined as the fraction of total T cells that were SARS-CoV-2-associated. Using the MIRA data, every spike-specific TCR was mapped to the spike region that the TCR reacted to and assigned to either a CD4 or a CD8 class. Log10-transformed breadth and depth values were compared by one-way ANOVA with Sidak's multiple comparisons tests. The source is immuneACCESS, and TCRdb retained only in-frame sequences with V and J called. Part of the clones is not carried over; for the studies checked, unresolved V genes explain less than half of this, and the remainder is unexplained. D and trimming come from the DNA, and the V and J calls and clone size come from that table. The sample data list 200,000 to 250,000 clones, and around 94% of these were observed just once. The leading ten clones occupy over 1.5% of the sample.

Of note for this clone: No cognate antigen has been identified for it. One base away there is no much larger clone; base qualities are not given.

The time point label corresponds to: about 28 days (+/-7) after the second vaccine dose. In the paper's terms, the treatment or condition label means: meningococcal conjugate vaccine given as trial control. Samples from vaccinated people were obtained from the UK trials COV001 and COV002, which included a single-blind randomized controlled phase 2/3 trial of AZD1222 (ChAdOx1 nCoV-19) in healthy adults. Trial participant PBMC samples were collected at day 0 and day 28 after the second dose for TCRbeta chain sequencing. This specimen was peripheral blood, taken 28 days after the second dose of the MenACWY control vaccine. The clonotype comes from an adult who received the MenACWY meningococcal vaccine as a control.

The CDR3 corresponds to CASGRQDGYTF. The DNA is TGTGCCAGCGGGAGACAGGATGGCTACACCTTC. The sequence links TRBV2 to TRBJ1-2, with a weak D call of TRBD1 (6 bases match). Measured from the cysteine to the phenylalanine, the CDR3 is 11 residues long. The entry retains the CDR3 DNA only, 33 bases that are in frame from base 1. The junction shows trimming of 8 bases on V and 6 bases on J, plus 10 bases between the germline ends. The germline V gene yields SNHLY for CDR1 and FYNNEI for CDR2.